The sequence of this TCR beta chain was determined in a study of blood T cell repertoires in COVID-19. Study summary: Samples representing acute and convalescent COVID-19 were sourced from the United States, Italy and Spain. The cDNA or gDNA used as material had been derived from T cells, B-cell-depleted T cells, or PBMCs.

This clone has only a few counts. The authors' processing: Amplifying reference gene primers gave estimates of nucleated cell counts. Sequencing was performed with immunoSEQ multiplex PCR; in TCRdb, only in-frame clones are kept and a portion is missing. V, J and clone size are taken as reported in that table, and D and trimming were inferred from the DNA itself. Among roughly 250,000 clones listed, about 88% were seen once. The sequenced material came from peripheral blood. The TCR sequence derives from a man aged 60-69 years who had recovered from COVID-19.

The CDR3, as DNA: TGTGCCACCAGTGACCCGAACTATGGCTACACCTTC. It is translated as CATSDPNYGYTF. The genes are TRBV24-1 and TRBJ1-2; D gene uncertain. The CDR3 totals 12 residues. Trimming left V 4 bases short and J 2 bases short, with 4 bases between. Germline V gene sequence: CDR1 KGHDR, CDR2 SFDVKD.